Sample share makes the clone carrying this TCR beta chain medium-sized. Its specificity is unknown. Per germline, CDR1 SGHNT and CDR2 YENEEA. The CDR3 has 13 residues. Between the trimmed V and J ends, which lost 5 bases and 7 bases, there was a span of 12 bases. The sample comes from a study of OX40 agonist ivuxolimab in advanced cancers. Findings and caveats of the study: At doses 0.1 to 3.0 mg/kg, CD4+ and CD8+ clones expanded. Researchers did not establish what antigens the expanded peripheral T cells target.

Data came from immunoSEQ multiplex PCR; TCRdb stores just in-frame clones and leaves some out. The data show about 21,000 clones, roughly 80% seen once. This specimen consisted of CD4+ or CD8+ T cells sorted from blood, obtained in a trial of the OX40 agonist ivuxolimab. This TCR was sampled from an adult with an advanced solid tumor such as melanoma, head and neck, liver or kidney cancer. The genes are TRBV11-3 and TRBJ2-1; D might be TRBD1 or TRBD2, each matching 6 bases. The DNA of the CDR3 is TGTGCCAGCAGCCCCATAGGGGGGAATGAGCAGTTCTTC. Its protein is CASSPIGGNEQFF.